This T cell receptor beta chain was captured by sequencing in a study of T cell changes during pregnancy in multiple sclerosis. Sequencing was performed with immunoSEQ multiplex PCR; in TCRdb, only in-frame clones are kept and a portion is missing. The sample has tens of thousands of clones; roughly 91% are singletons. V lost 4 bases and J lost 4, with 5 bases in between. Germline CDR1 MNHEY, CDR2 SMNVEV (reference sequence). The CDR3 is 13 amino acids. The sequencing here drew on peripheral blood, taken in the third trimester of pregnancy. The chain joins TRBV27 to TRBJ2-6; the D is unclear. The TCR was taken from a female donor with multiple sclerosis, enrolled in a pregnancy study. In DNA form, the CDR3 reads TGTGCCAGCAGTTCCCTCGGGGCCAACGTCCTGACTTTC. Translating it yields CASSSLGANVLTF.